Presented here are 6 T cell receptor beta chains from one specimen sequenced in a study of human T cells and chemical hapten exposure. TCRdb re-called the RACE reads with MiXCR, one entry per CDR3 protein. The table includes about 82,000 distinct CDR3 sequences, less than 14% detected once. Time point of the sample: patch test 3, about 24 weeks after DPC sensitization. Specified treatment: therapeutic diphenylcyclopropenone sensitization with weekly scalp DPC. Here the sequenced sample was whole blood, taken in connection with sensitization to the hapten diphenylcyclopropenone (DPC). The receptors originated from a woman between 45 and 65 years old with alopecia areata. Some clones in this sample may be carry-over from other donors' samples.

This clonotype was found a few times. V gene TRBV4-3 combines with J gene TRBJ2-2; D perhaps matches TRBD1 (5 bases). The CDR3 covers 14 residues. Between the trimmed V and J ends, which lost 0 bases and 7 bases, there was a span of 9 bases. Germline-derived CDR1 and CDR2 are LGHNA and YSLEER. The CDR3, as DNA: TGCGCCAGCAGCCAAGAGCCAGGGCTCGGGGAGCTGTTTTTT. It codes for CASSQEPGLGELFF.

The V call is TRBV5-1, the J call TRBJ2-7, with 11 bases identical to TRBD2. Germline CDR1 SGHRS, CDR2 YFSETQ. V gave up 7 bases and J gave up 2 bases; unmatched junction bases: 5. This CDR3 has 14 residues. CDR3 amino acids: CASQPSGRTYEQYF. CDR3 coding DNA: TGCGCCAGCCAGCCTAGCGGGAGGACCTACGAGCAGTACTTC.

This clonotype was counted a few times. This chain uses TRBV15 with TRBJ2-3, with D maybe TRBD2 (6 bases). V was clipped by 1 base and J by 5 bases, with 13 bases between them. CDR1 LNHNV and CDR2 YYDKDF come from the germline V gene (reference sequence). This CDR3 region has 15 residues. As DNA, the CDR3 is TGTGCCACCAGCAGAGTTACTAGCTTAGGAGATACGCAGTATTTT. It yields the protein CATSRVTSLGDTQYF.

The sample holds a few counts of this clonotype. The chain recombines TRBV9 with TRBJ2-2; D ambiguous. The CDR3 is 14 residues long. Germline lookup yields CDR1 SGDLS and CDR2 YYNGEE. The germline V and J ends were trimmed by 1 base and 4 bases, with 8 bases remaining between them. CDR3 in amino acids: CASSVQAFTGELFF. The CDR3, as DNA: TGTGCCAGCAGCGTACAGGCGTTCACCGGGGAGCTGTTTTTT.

The V and J genes are TRBV28 and TRBJ2-7, with 11 nucleotides matching TRBD2. The CDR3 covers 13 residues. J was trimmed by 4 bases and V by 8 bases; bases with no gene match: 4. Germline values: CDR1 MDHEN, CDR2 SYDVKM. In nucleotides, the CDR3 is TGTGCCAGCGGAGTAGCGGGAGGGTACGAGCAGTACTTC. The encoded protein is CASGVAGGYEQYF.

The chain recombines TRBV5-4 with TRBJ2-1; D perhaps matches TRBD2 (5 bases). The V and J ends lost 0 bases and 8 bases respectively, with 6 bases between them. CDR3 length: 12 residues. CDR1 is SGHNT and CDR2 is YYREEE in the germline V gene (reference sequence). CDR3 sequence (DNA): TGTGCCAGCAGCTTGGCCGGGGATGAGCAGTTCTTC. Amino acid sequence: CASSLAGDEQFF.